One T cell receptor (beta chain) is described in this entry. In germline, CDR1 is SGHNT, CDR2 YYREEE (reference sequence). After removal of 4 bases from V and 5 bases from J, the junction contained 4 bases not matched to a gene. This CDR3 contains 14 residues. In the original processing: Reference gene primers were amplified, and this amplification served to estimate nucleated cell counts. Sequencing used immunoSEQ multiplex PCR; TCRdb keeps in-frame clones, though not all of them. For V, J and clone size, that table is used; D and trimming come from the DNA. The table has 200,000 to 250,000 clones, about 90% seen once. Assignment of participants to cohorts was predicated upon participant-reported clinical history. It was within 2 weeks before study entry that exposed participants met a COVID-19 case. The data belong to a study of blood T cell repertoires in COVID-19. In the study overall: The samples span acute and convalescent COVID-19 from the United States, Italy and Spain.

This receptor was taken from a woman under 40 who had been exposed to COVID-19. This chain joins TRBV5-4 and TRBJ2-5; 11 bases fit TRBD1. The sequencing sample was made of PBMCs or T cells enriched from blood (not recorded which). CDR3 protein: CASSLDRGRETQYF. The CDR3 DNA follows: TGTGCCAGCAGCCTGGACAGGGGGCGGGAGACCCAGTACTTC.